This record looks at one TCR beta chain sequence and its context. Its specificity is not known. This sample stems from a study of T cell responses to AZD1222 COVID-19 vaccine. This CDR3 is 15 amino acids long. Germline CDR1 SGHVS, CDR2 FNYEAQ. Trimming took off 2 bases at V and 1 base at J, with 12 bases between the two ends. Study-wide results and caveats: Repertoires were sampled only after the peak T cell response. Reports say nearly half of spike-specific TCRs go after unmutated variant regions. It should be noted that donors were predominantly white British and more often female, and clonal diversity was possibly underestimated.

Repertoires were generated with immunoSEQ multiplex PCR, while TCRdb's copy carries only in-frame clones and drops some. This sample carries some 150,000 clones, 70% to 90% of them seen once, and the ten largest clones take approximately 1.6%. The chain carries TRBV7-6 and TRBJ2-7; D possibly matches TRBD1 or TRBD2 (5 bases each). The source is an adult in good health. The starting material was peripheral blood, obtained on day 0 of AZD1222 vaccination. CDR3 coding DNA: TGTGCCAGCAGCTTATATGAGGGGTATTCCTACGAGCAGTACTTC. Translated: CASSLYEGYSYEQYF.